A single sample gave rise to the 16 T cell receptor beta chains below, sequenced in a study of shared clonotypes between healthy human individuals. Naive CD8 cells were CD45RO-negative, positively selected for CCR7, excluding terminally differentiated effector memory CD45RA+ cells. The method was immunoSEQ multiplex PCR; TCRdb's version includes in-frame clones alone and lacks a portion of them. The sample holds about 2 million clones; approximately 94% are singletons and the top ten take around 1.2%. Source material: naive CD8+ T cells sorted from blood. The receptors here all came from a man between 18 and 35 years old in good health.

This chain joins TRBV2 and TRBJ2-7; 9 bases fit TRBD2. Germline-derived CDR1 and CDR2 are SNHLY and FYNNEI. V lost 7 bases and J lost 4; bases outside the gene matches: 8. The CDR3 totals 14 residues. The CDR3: CASIQAGGGYEQYF. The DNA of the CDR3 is TGTGCCAGCATCCAAGCGGGAGGAGGATACGAGCAGTACTTC.

CDR3 sequence: CASSYSSGAQTYEQYF. In DNA form, the CDR3 reads TGTGCCAGCAGTTACTCGAGCGGGGCCCAGACCTACGAGCAGTACTTC. The chain joins TRBV6-5 to TRBJ2-7; 7 nucleotides agree with TRBD2. CDR3 length equals 16 residues. Germline values: CDR1 MNHEY, CDR2 SVGAGI. The V and J ends lost 0 bases and 2 bases, in that order; junction bases with no gene match: 7.

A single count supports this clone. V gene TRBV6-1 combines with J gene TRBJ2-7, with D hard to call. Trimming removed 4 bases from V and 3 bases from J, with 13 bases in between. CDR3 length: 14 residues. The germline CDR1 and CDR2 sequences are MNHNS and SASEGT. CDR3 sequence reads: CASSGPKNHYEQYF. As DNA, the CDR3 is TGTGCCAGCAGTGGTCCGAAAAATCACTACGAGCAGTACTTC.

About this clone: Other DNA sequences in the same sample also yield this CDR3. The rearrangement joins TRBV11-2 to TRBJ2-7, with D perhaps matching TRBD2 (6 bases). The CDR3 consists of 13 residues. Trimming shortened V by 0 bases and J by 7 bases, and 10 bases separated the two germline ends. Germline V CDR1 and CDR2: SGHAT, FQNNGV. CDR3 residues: CASSLDPGREQYF. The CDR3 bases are TGTGCCAGCAGCTTAGACCCTGGGAGGGAGCAGTACTTC. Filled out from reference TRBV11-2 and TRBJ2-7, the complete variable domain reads EAGVAQSPRYKIIEKRQSVAFWCNPISGHATLYWYQQILGQGPKLLIQFQNNGVVDDSQLPKDRFSAERLKGVDSTLKIQPAKLEDSAVYLCASSLDPGREQYFGPGTRLTVT.

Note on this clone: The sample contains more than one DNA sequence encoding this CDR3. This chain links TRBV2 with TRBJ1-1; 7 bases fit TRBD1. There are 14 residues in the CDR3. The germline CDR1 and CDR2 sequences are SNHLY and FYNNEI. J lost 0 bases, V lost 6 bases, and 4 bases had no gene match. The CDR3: CASSWTGVNTEAFF. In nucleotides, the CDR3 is TGTGCCAGCAGCTGGACAGGAGTGAACACTGAAGCTTTCTTT.

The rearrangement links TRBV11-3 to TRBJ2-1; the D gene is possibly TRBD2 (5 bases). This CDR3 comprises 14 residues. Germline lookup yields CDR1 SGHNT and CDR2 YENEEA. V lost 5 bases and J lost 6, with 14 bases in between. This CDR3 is CASSQRSGSNEQFF. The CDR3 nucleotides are TGTGCCAGCAGCCAGCGTTCGGGATCCAATGAGCAGTTCTTC.

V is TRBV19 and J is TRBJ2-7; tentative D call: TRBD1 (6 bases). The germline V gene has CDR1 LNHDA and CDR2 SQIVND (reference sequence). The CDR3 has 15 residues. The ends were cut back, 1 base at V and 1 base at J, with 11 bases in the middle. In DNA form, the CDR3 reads TGTGCCAGTAGTATAGGGTGGACAGAGTCCTACGAGCAGTACTTC. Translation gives CASSIGWTESYEQYF.

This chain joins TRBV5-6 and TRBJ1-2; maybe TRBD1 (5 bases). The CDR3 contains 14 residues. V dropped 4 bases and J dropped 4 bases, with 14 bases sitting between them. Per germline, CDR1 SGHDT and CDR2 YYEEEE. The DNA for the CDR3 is TGTGCCAGCAGCGGGGAGACAGTAAGCTATGGCTACACCTTC. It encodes CASSGETVSYGYTF.

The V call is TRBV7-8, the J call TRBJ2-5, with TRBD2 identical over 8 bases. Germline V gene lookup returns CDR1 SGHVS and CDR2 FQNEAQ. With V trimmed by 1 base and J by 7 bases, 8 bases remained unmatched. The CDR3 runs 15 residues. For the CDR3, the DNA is TGTGCCAGCAGCTTAGTCAATCCGGCGGGAGGGACCCAGTACTTC. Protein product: CASSLVNPAGGTQYF.

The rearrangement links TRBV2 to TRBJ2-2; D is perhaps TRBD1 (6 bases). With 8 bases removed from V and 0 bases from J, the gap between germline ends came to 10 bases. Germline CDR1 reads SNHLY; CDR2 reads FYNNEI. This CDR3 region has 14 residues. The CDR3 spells CASCRTANTGELFF. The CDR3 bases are TGTGCCAGCTGCCGGACAGCGAACACCGGGGAGCTGTTTTTT.

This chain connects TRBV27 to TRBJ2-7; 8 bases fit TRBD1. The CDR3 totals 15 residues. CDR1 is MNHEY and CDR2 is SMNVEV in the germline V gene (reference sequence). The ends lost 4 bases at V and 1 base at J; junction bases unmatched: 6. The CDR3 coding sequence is TGTGCCAGCAGTTCTTACCGGGACAGGTCCTACGAGCAGTACTTC. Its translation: CASSSYRDRSYEQYF.

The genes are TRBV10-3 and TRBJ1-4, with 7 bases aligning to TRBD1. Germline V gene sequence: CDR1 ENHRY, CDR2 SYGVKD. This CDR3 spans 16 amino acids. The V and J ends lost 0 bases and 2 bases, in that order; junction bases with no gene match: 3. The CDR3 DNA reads TGTGCCATCAGTGAGTCGAGGGGGCACACTAATGAAAAACTGTTTTTT. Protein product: CAISESRGHTNEKLFF.

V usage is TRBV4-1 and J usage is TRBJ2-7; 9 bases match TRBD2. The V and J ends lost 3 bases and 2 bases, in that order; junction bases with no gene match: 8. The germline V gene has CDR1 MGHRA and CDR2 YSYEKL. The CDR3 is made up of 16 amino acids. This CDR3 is CASSHLSGSGTYEQYF. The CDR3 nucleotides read TGCGCCAGCAGCCACCTTAGCGGGAGCGGTACCTACGAGCAGTACTTC.

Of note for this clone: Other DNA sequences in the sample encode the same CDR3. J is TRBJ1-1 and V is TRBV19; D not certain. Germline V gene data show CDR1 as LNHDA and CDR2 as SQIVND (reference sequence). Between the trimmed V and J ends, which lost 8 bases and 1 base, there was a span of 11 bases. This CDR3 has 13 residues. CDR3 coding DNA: TGTGCCAGTCGGGTGGGAGCGAACACTGAAGCTTTCTTT. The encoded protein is CASRVGANTEAFF.

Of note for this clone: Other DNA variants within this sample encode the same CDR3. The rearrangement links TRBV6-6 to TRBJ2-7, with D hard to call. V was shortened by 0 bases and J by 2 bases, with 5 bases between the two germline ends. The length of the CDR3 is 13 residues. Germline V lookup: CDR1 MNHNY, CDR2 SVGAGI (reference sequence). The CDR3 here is CASSYSLAYEQYF. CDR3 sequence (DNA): TGTGCCAGCAGTTACTCTTTAGCCTACGAGCAGTACTTC.

The CDR3 protein is CASSLDGDLYGYTF. In nucleotides, the CDR3 is TGCGCCAGCAGCCTCGACGGGGACCTCTATGGCTACACCTTC. V and J are TRBV4-3 and TRBJ1-2; the D gene is possibly TRBD1 (5 bases). Germline values: CDR1 LGHNA, CDR2 YSLEER. The V end was cut by 4 bases, the J end by 4 bases, with 13 bases between. CDR3 length equals 14 residues.